These 18 T cell receptor beta chains originate from one sample sequenced in a study of CD8 T cells in ankylosing spondylitis. One entry per CDR3 protein, called by TCRdb with MiXCR from the 5' RACE reads. The sample lists 300,000 to 350,000 distinct CDR3 sequences, around 20% occurring once. Sequencing was done on a sample of blood, either unsorted or a sorted T cell fraction (not recorded which). The origin of the receptors is a female donor with ankylosing spondylitis or in good health (not recorded which).

This clonotype was seen more than once but under ten times. V usage is TRBV12-3 or TRBV12-4 and J usage is TRBJ2-4, with TRBD2 matching over 8 bases. With V trimmed by 1 base and J by 7 bases, 6 bases remained unmatched. The CDR3 is 15 amino acids. The CDR3 region is CASSLEAGVINIQYF. The DNA for the CDR3 is TGTGCCAGCAGTTTAGAAGCGGGAGTAATCAACATTCAGTACTTC.

This clonotype was recorded at least ten times. The genes are TRBV20-1 and TRBJ2-5; D is unresolved. Germline-derived CDR1 and CDR2 are DFQATT and SNEGSKA (reference sequence). The CDR3 runs 14 residues. With 3 bases removed from V and 4 bases from J, the gap between germline ends came to 15 bases. The CDR3 here is CSASLAILGETQYF. CDR3 nucleotides: TGCAGTGCTAGTTTGGCCATCCTGGGAGAGACCCAGTACTTC.

This chain links TRBV27 with TRBJ2-5; possible D gene TRBD2, 5 bases. CDR1 is MNHEY and CDR2 is SMNVEV in the germline V gene (reference sequence). CDR3 length equals 14 residues. V was shortened by 1 base and J by 5 bases, with 11 bases between the two germline ends. The CDR3 DNA reads as TGTGCCAGCAGTTTATATGCTAGCCGGGAGACCCAGTACTTC. Its protein product is CASSLYASRETQYF.

This chain joins TRBV7-6 and TRBJ2-3, with D possibly matching TRBD2 (5 bases). Trimming left V 5 bases short and J 5 bases short, with 17 bases between. CDR3 length: 15 amino acids. Germline CDR1 reads SGHVS; CDR2 reads FNYEAQ. The CDR3 loop is CASSTGIQIIDTQYF. The CDR3 coding sequence is TGTGCCAGCAGCACCGGGATTCAAATCATAGATACGCAGTATTTT.

V and J are TRBV25-1 and TRBJ2-1; D is undetermined. CDR1 is MGHDK and CDR2 is SYGVNS in the germline V gene. This CDR3 comprises 16 residues. V was cut by 3 bases and J by 8 bases, with 20 bases left in between. This CDR3 reads CASSDGLTTYGDEQFF. The CDR3 nucleotides read TGTGCCAGCAGTGATGGCCTGACGACATACGGCGATGAGCAGTTCTTC.

The sample holds many counts of this clonotype. The V and J genes are TRBV20-1 and TRBJ2-1, with D perhaps being TRBD1 or TRBD2 (5 bases each). Germline-derived CDR1 and CDR2 are DFQATT and SNEGSKA (reference sequence). This CDR3 has 15 residues. V lost 3 bases and J 4 bases, leaving 16 bases between the germline ends. In DNA form, the CDR3 reads TGCAGTGCTAGGCTCTCGGGGCGGGCTTACAATGAGCAGTTCTTC. Amino acid sequence: CSARLSGRAYNEQFF.

The rearrangement joins TRBV5-6 to TRBJ1-5; D unresolved. The V gene lost 1 base and the J gene lost 1 base, with 9 bases spanning the gap. CDR1 SGHDT and CDR2 YYEEEE come from the germline V gene. The CDR3 spans 15 residues. CDR3 bases: TGTGCCAGCAGCTTGAGAGGGCCGAGCAATCAGCCCCAGCATTTT. Encoded protein: CASSLRGPSNQPQHF.

This clonotype has at least ten counts. V usage is TRBV6-6 and J usage is TRBJ1-5; D is perhaps TRBD1 (6 bases). CDR1 MNHNY and CDR2 SVGAGI come from the germline V gene (reference sequence). Trimming pared 5 bases from V and 1 base from J, leaving 15 bases between. The length of the CDR3 is 16 residues. The CDR3 here is CASSTRDKRSNQPQHF. CDR3 nucleotide sequence: TGTGCCAGCAGTACCCGGGACAAAAGAAGCAATCAGCCCCAGCATTTT.

The chain recombines TRBV7-2 with TRBJ2-5; 8 bases align to TRBD2. Germline V gives CDR1 SGHTA, CDR2 FQGNSA. The CDR3 is made up of 14 amino acids. The junction had 3 bases not matched to a gene; V was cut back by 1 base and J by 5 bases. In nucleotides, the CDR3 is TGTGCCAGCAGCTTAGTCGGGGGGGTGGAGACCCAGTACTTC. As protein: CASSLVGGVETQYF. Filled out from reference TRBV7-2 and TRBJ2-5, the complete variable domain reads GAGVSQSPSNKVTEKGKDVELRCDPISGHTALYWYRQSLGQGLEFLIYFQGNSAPDKSGLPSDRFSAERTGGSVSTLTIQRTQQEDSAVYLCASSLVGGVETQYFGPGTRLLVL.

This clonotype showed up just a few times. The chain joins TRBV10-3 to TRBJ2-1, with 8 bases aligning to TRBD2. Looked up from germline, CDR1 is ENHRY and CDR2 is SYGVKD. The CDR3 loop spans 17 amino acids. V shed 0 bases and J 9 bases; nucleotides not matched to a gene: 13. CDR3 region: CAISESMIREGRSEQFF. CDR3 sequence (DNA): TGTGCCATCAGTGAGTCGATGATTCGGGAGGGCCGTAGTGAGCAGTTCTTC.

In this sample, this clonotype turned up once. The CDR3 spells CASSEGLAGAREQYF. The CDR3 coding sequence is TGCGCCAGCAGCGAGGGACTAGCGGGGGCCAGGGAGCAGTACTTC. The chain employs TRBV5-1 and TRBJ2-7; 14 bases match TRBD2. Germline lookup yields CDR1 SGHRS and CDR2 YFSETQ. The CDR3 extends over 15 amino acids. The trim removed 4 bases at V and 7 bases at J, leaving 7 bases unmatched. Combining the CDR3 with reference TRBV5-1 and TRBJ2-7 gives the whole variable domain KAGVTQTPRYLIKTRGQQVTLSCSPISGHRSVSWYQQTPGQGLQFLFEYFSETQRNKGNFPGRFSGRQFSNSRSEMNVSTLELGDSALYLCASSEGLAGAREQYFGPGTRLTVT.

This clonotype was detected many times. The CDR3 reads CSAGIPSGGFNEQFF. For the CDR3, the DNA is TGCAGTGCTGGGATCCCCTCAGGAGGGTTCAATGAGCAGTTCTTC. The chain is built from TRBV20-1 and TRBJ2-1, with a possible D match to TRBD2 (6 bases). The CDR3 consists of 15 residues. Trimming stripped 5 bases from V and 6 bases from J, with 20 bases between. Germline V gene lookup returns CDR1 DFQATT and CDR2 SNEGSKA (reference sequence).

The chain links TRBV5-6 to TRBJ2-1, with 9 bases lining up with TRBD2. V was clipped by 2 bases and J by 9 bases; unmatched bases: 12. Germline values: CDR1 SGHDT, CDR2 YYEEEE. The CDR3 is 16 amino acids. The CDR3 nucleotides read TGTGCCAGCAGCTTTTTTGCGGGAGGGCCCCCCAGTGAGCAGTTCTTC. This encodes CASSFFAGGPPSEQFF.

This clonotype was counted ten times or more. The chain uses TRBV28 and TRBJ2-1; D perhaps matches TRBD2 (6 bases). The CDR3 has 15 residues. Trimming pared 2 bases from V and 0 bases from J, leaving 8 bases between. From germline, CDR1 is MDHEN and CDR2 SYDVKM. The CDR3 DNA sequence: TGTGCCAGCAGTTTAGGGGGGTACTCCTACAATGAGCAGTTCTTC. Translation: CASSLGGYSYNEQFF.

V and J are TRBV6-1 and TRBJ2-3, with D hard to call. Germline-derived CDR1 and CDR2 are MNHNS and SASEGT. This CDR3 is built from 14 residues. V was cut by 10 bases and J by 4 bases, with 18 bases left in between. CDR3 amino acids: CATRRAVPPDTQYF. As DNA, the CDR3 is TGTGCCACACGACGGGCGGTCCCCCCAGATACGCAGTATTTT.

The gene calls are TRBV9 and TRBJ2-1, with 12 positions matching TRBD2. The CDR3 totals 16 residues. The germline V gene encodes CDR1 SGDLS and CDR2 YYNGEE. The V segment lost 6 bases and the J segment 4 bases; nucleotides outside the gene matches: 8. CDR3 sequence: CASTPSLAGGYNEQFF. For the CDR3, the DNA is TGTGCCAGCACCCCTTCGCTAGCGGGAGGGTACAATGAGCAGTTCTTC.

This clonotype was detected only a few times. The J gene is TRBJ1-5, the V gene TRBV10-2; D is undetermined. CDR1 is WSHSY and CDR2 is SAAADI in the germline V gene. The CDR3 length is 15 residues. Trimming took 3 bases from V and 4 from J, leaving 13 bases between them. Here the CDR3 DNA reads TGCGCCAGCAGTGACTCCTCCTTAGGGAATCAGCCCCAGCATTTT. Protein: CASSDSSLGNQPQHF.

In this sample, this clonotype turned up a few times. This chain uses TRBV12-5 with TRBJ2-1, with 9 positions matching TRBD2. This CDR3 is built from 15 residues. In germline, CDR1 is LGHNT, CDR2 FRNRAP. V shed 6 bases and J 10 bases; nucleotides not matched to a gene: 13. The CDR3 bases are TGTGCTAGTGGACTCACTAGCGGGTTTGCTAACGAGCAGTTCTTC. This codes for CASGLTSGFANEQFF.